This is a list of T cell receptor beta chains from one sample in a study of T cells in Graves' hyperthyroidism and ophthalmopathy. TCRdb reprocessed the multiplex PCR reads via MiXCR and lists one record per CDR3 protein. This sample carries some 600,000 distinct CDR3 sequences, more than 11% of them seen once, and the ten largest clones take roughly 6.2%. The sequenced sample consisted of blood. These receptors originate from a woman aged 25 to 39 with Graves' hyperthyroidism that later progressed to Graves' ophthalmopathy. The CDR3 runs from the conserved cysteine through the conserved F or W. The order of the fields is J gene, D gene, clone size, V gene, CDR3 DNA, CDR3 protein. D genes are given only for firm matches. Clone size, where shown, is once, few, many, or a class for clones that have expanded.

J gene: TRBJ2-7; D gene: -; clone size: -; V gene: TRBV11-2; CDR3 DNA: TGTGCCAGCAGCCCGGGACCACTTGGTGGGGAGCAGTACTTC; CDR3 protein: CASSPGPLGGEQYF
J gene: TRBJ1-2; D gene: -; clone size: -; V gene: TRBV6-1; CDR3 DNA: TGTGCCAGCACGGCGGGCAACTATGGCTACACCTTC; CDR3 protein: CASTAGNYGYTF
J gene: TRBJ2-7; D gene: -; clone size: many; V gene: TRBV6-5; CDR3 DNA: TGTGCCAGCAGTTATAACCGGGGAAATATCTACGAGCAGTACTTC; CDR3 protein: CASSYNRGNIYEQYF
J gene: TRBJ2-1; D gene: -; clone size: many; V gene: TRBV11-3; CDR3 DNA: TGTGCCAGCAGCTTTCATTGGAGCGAGCAGTTCTTC; CDR3 protein: CASSFHWSEQFF
J gene: TRBJ1-1; D gene: -; clone size: many; V gene: TRBV12-3/TRBV12-4; CDR3 DNA: TGTGCCAGCAGTTTAACCAGGGATCGCACTGAAGCTTTCTTT; CDR3 protein: CASSLTRDRTEAFF
J gene: TRBJ2-6; D gene: -; clone size: few; V gene: TRBV7-9; CDR3 DNA: TGTGCCAGCAGCCCCGGGGCCGCACCACTCTCTGGGGCCAACGTCCTGACTTTC; CDR3 protein: CASSPGAAPLSGANVLTF
J gene: TRBJ2-3; D gene: TRBD2; clone size: -; V gene: TRBV6-5; CDR3 DNA: TGTGCCAGCAGTTGGACTAGCGGGAGTGGCACAGATACGCAGTATTTT; CDR3 protein: CASSWTSGSGTDTQYF
J gene: TRBJ2-1; D gene: TRBD2; clone size: many; V gene: TRBV7-3; CDR3 DNA: TGTGCCAGCAGCTTAAGGGGGCTAGCGGGTTCCTACAATGAGCAGTTCTTC; CDR3 protein: CASSLRGLAGSYNEQFF
J gene: TRBJ1-5; D gene: TRBD1; clone size: many; V gene: TRBV12-3/TRBV12-4; CDR3 DNA: TGTGCCAGCAACAGGGGTGGCAATCAGCCCCAGCATTTT; CDR3 protein: CASNRGGNQPQHF
J gene: TRBJ1-5; D gene: -; clone size: few; V gene: TRBV19; CDR3 DNA: TGTGCCAGTAGTACGGAGGGGACGACGGGGCATCAGCCCCAGCATTTT; CDR3 protein: CASSTEGTTGHQPQHF
J gene: TRBJ2-5; D gene: TRBD1; clone size: few; V gene: TRBV20-1; CDR3 DNA: TGCAGTGCAACCAAAACAGGGGGCGAAGAGACCCAGTACTTC; CDR3 protein: CSATKTGGEETQYF
J gene: TRBJ1-4; D gene: -; clone size: many; V gene: TRBV7-9; CDR3 DNA: TGTGCCAGCAGCTTAGCGCTGGGGACCGATAATGAAAAACTGTTTTTT; CDR3 protein: CASSLALGTDNEKLFF
J gene: TRBJ2-7; D gene: -; clone size: many; V gene: TRBV11-2; CDR3 DNA: TGTGCCAGCAGCCCACAGGGCCTAGAGCAGTACTTC; CDR3 protein: CASSPQGLEQYF
J gene: TRBJ2-7; D gene: TRBD2; clone size: many; V gene: TRBV25-1; CDR3 DNA: TGTGCCAGCAGTGACGGACTAGCGGGAGGGCCCTACGAGCAGTACTTC; CDR3 protein: CASSDGLAGGPYEQYF
J gene: TRBJ2-1; D gene: -; clone size: -; V gene: TRBV13; CDR3 DNA: TGTGCCAGCAGCCCCTTGGTGGGAGGTCCGTGCAATGAGCAGTTCTTT; CDR3 protein: CASSPLVGGPCNEQFF
J gene: TRBJ2-1; D gene: TRBD1; clone size: few; V gene: TRBV18; CDR3 DNA: TGTGCCAGCTCAGCGACAGGGGGCGAGACCTACAATGAGCAGTTCTTC; CDR3 protein: CASSATGGETYNEQFF
J gene: TRBJ2-1; D gene: -; clone size: few; V gene: TRBV3-1; CDR3 DNA: TGTGCCAGCAGCCAAGCGGGGGAGCAGTTCTTC; CDR3 protein: CASSQAGEQFF
J gene: TRBJ2-3; D gene: -; clone size: many; V gene: TRBV7-9; CDR3 DNA: TGTGCCAGCGGCGGGATAAGCACAGATACGCAGTATTTT; CDR3 protein: CASGGISTDTQYF
J gene: TRBJ2-7; D gene: -; clone size: many; V gene: TRBV14; CDR3 DNA: TGTGCCAGCGCGACCTCACAGGGTAGCGCCTACGAGCAGTACTTC; CDR3 protein: CASATSQGSAYEQYF
J gene: TRBJ1-5; D gene: TRBD1; clone size: few; V gene: TRBV20-1; CDR3 DNA: TGCTTTACAGGGGGCTCTGAGCCCCAGCATTTT; CDR3 protein: CFTGGSEPQHF
J gene: TRBJ2-7; D gene: TRBD2; clone size: -; V gene: TRBV4-1; CDR3 DNA: TGCGCCAGCAGCCAACCGGGAGGACGGTACGAGCAGTACTTC; CDR3 protein: CASSQPGGRYEQYF
J gene: TRBJ1-1; D gene: -; clone size: many; V gene: TRBV24-1; CDR3 DNA: TGTGCCACCAGTGATTCTAGACAGGCTCAAGCTTTCTTT; CDR3 protein: CATSDSRQAQAFF
J gene: TRBJ2-7; D gene: -; clone size: many; V gene: TRBV11-3; CDR3 DNA: TGTGCCAACTCTCCGTGGAATACCGGGGACTCCTACGAGCAGTACTTC; CDR3 protein: CANSPWNTGDSYEQYF
J gene: TRBJ2-7; D gene: TRBD2; clone size: few; V gene: TRBV15; CDR3 DNA: TGTGCCACCTGGGGTATGAGCGGGAAGAAGGACGAGCAGTACTTC; CDR3 protein: CATWGMSGKKDEQYF
J gene: TRBJ2-1; D gene: -; clone size: many; V gene: TRBV11-2; CDR3 DNA: TGTGCCAGCAGTCTTACTAGGGAGACTACCGAGCAGTTCTTC; CDR3 protein: CASSLTRETTEQFF
J gene: TRBJ1-2; D gene: -; clone size: many; V gene: TRBV6-1; CDR3 DNA: TGTGCCGGAACGAGGGGGGACTGGGCGGGCAAGACCTTC; CDR3 protein: CAGTRGDWAGKTF
J gene: TRBJ1-1; D gene: TRBD1; clone size: -; V gene: TRBV20-1; CDR3 DNA: TGCAGTGCTAGAGTCCTCGGACAGGTTGCAGCTTTCTTT; CDR3 protein: CSARVLGQVAAFF